This T cell receptor beta chain comes out of a study of blood T cell repertoires in COVID-19. About the research overall: Samples of COVID-19 (acute and convalescent) were obtained from the United States, Italy and Spain. T cells, B-cell-depleted T cells, or PBMCs supplied cDNA or gDNA.

Authors' methods: For nucleated cells, counts were estimated from reference gene primer amplification. Produced via immunoSEQ multiplex PCR; TCRdb's table is partial and in-frame only. Clone size and the V and J calls come from that table; the DNA yielded D and trimming. The sample yields 45,000 to 55,000 clones, around four fifths seen once. The CDR3 spans 16 residues. V was pared by 1 base and J by 7 bases, with 5 bases of the junction left unmatched. Germline values: CDR1 LGHNA, CDR2 YNFKEQ. Specimen: peripheral blood. V usage is TRBV4-2 and J usage is TRBJ2-2; 11 bases line up with TRBD1. The clonotype comes from a human donor in a cohort sampled during active COVID-19. In DNA form, the CDR3 reads TGTGCCAGCAGCCAAGCCGGGACAGGGGGAGGCGGGGAGCTGTTTTTT. Amino acids: CASSQAGTGGGGELFF.